One sample yielded the 8 T cell receptor beta chains listed below, sequenced in a study of shared clonotypes between healthy human individuals. The protocol was immunoSEQ multiplex PCR, while the TCRdb copy is restricted to in-frame clones and leaves out a portion. The data contain 2 million to 2.5 million clones, roughly 93% of them seen just once; the ten biggest clones take up 0.36%. Sequenced sample: naive CD4+ T cells from PBMCs. Subset given: CD45RA+ positively selected. The source of these receptors is a man in his late teens or twenties in good health. Some clones in this sample may be carry-over from other donors' samples.

Regarding this clone: Other DNA sequences in this specimen translate into the identical CDR3. DNA of the CDR3: TGTGCCAGCAGCCCCCTAGCGGGAGGGACAGATACGCAGTATTTT. This codes for CASSPLAGGTDTQYF. The chain links TRBV7-2 to TRBJ2-3; 12 bases match TRBD2. CDR1 is SGHTA, CDR2 FQGNSA, per germline. After removal of 5 bases from V and 3 bases from J, the junction contained 3 bases not matched to a gene. CDR3 length: 15 residues.

The chain carries TRBV4-3 and TRBJ2-6; 8 positions agree with TRBD1. The CDR3 is made up of 16 amino acids. The V gene end was trimmed by 2 bases and the J gene end by 2 bases; junction bases not matched to a gene: 2. CDR1 LGHNA and CDR2 YSLEER come from the germline V gene. As DNA, the CDR3 is TGCGCCAGCAGCCAATCCAGGGGGCCTGGGGCCAACGTCCTGACTTTC. Its translation is CASSQSRGPGANVLTF.

About this clone itself: This CDR3 is missing its conserved last phenylalanine or tryptophan, likely due to a read error. The chain links TRBV30 to TRBJ2-7; 7 bases are shared with TRBD1. Germline CDR1 GTSNPN, CDR2 SVGIG (reference sequence). The CDR3 loop spans 14 amino acids. Trimming cost V 4 bases and J 1 base; bases outside gene matches: 7. CDR3 in amino acids: CAWMVGTASYEQYL. CDR3 bases: TGTGCCTGGATGGTTGGGACAGCTTCCTACGAGCAGTACCTC.

This clone was detected only once. This rearrangement joins TRBV7-9 to TRBJ2-4; D unclear. The CDR3 is made up of 12 amino acids. Trimming removed 4 bases at V and 2 bases at J, with 3 bases between. Germline values: CDR1 SEHNR, CDR2 FQNEAQ (reference sequence). The chain's CDR3 is CASSSTKNIQYF. The DNA for the CDR3 is TGTGCCAGCAGCTCAACCAAAAACATTCAGTACTTC.

The genes are TRBV28 and TRBJ2-7; 7 bases align to TRBD1. Germline CDR1 reads MDHEN; CDR2 reads SYDVKM. The CDR3 is 15 amino acids. V trimming: 6 bases; J trimming: 2 bases; junction bases outside the gene matches: 10. CDR3 sequence: CASSLPGTAPYEQYF. In nucleotides, the CDR3 is TGTGCCAGCAGCCTCCCCGGGACAGCTCCCTACGAGCAGTACTTC.

The chain has TRBV7-6 and TRBJ2-5, with 16 bases that match TRBD2. The CDR3 spans 15 residues. V was clipped by 8 bases and J by 6 bases; unmatched bases: 6. The germline gives CDR1 SGHVS, CDR2 FNYEAQ. CDR3 nucleotide sequence: TGTGCCAGCCTCGGGACTAGCGGGAGGGCGAAGACCCAGTACTTC. Its protein is CASLGTSGRAKTQYF. Variable domain in full (rest from reference TRBV7-6 and TRBJ2-5): GAGVSQSPRYKVTKRGQDVALRCDPISGHVSLYWYRQALGQGPEFLTYFNYEAQQDKSGLPNDRFSAERPEGSISTLTIQRTEQRDSAMYRCASLGTSGRAKTQYFGPGTRLLVL.

The chain combines TRBV28 with TRBJ2-7, with D tentatively TRBD1 (5 bases). V was cut by 5 bases and J by 10 bases, with 15 bases left in between. The CDR3 totals 12 residues. The V gene's germline CDR1 is MDHEN and CDR2 SYDVKM. CDR3 in amino acids: CASSPRWGLQYF. The CDR3 DNA follows: TGTGCCAGCAGTCCCCGTTGGGGCCTTCAGTACTTC. Using reference TRBV28 and TRBJ2-7 for the parts outside the CDR3, the full variable domain is DVKVTQSSRYLVKRTGEKVFLECVQDMDHENMFWYRQDPGLGLRLIYFSYDVKMKEKGDIPEGYSVSREKKERFSLILESASTNQTSMYLCASSPRWGLQYFGPGTRLTVT.

This rearrangement joins TRBV28 to TRBJ1-2; TRBD1 agrees at 7 bases. This CDR3 has 16 amino acids. With 6 bases clipped from V and 5 bases from J, the junction kept 15 bases outside the gene matches. The germline CDR1 and CDR2 sequences are MDHEN and SYDVKM. For the CDR3, the DNA is TGTGCCAGCAGCCGAAAGGGATGGGACAGACCTTATGGCTACACCTTC. This sequence encodes CASSRKGWDRPYGYTF.